One sample yielded the 26 T cell receptor beta chains listed below, sequenced in a study of blood T cell repertoires in COVID-19. The data were produced by immunoSEQ multiplex PCR, yet TCRdb's version contains in-frame clones alone and is incomplete. Among 470,000 or so clones listed, roughly 89% were seen once. The sample was peripheral blood. These receptor sequences come from a woman in her twenties or thirties with acute or convalescent COVID-19.

The J gene is TRBJ2-2, the V gene TRBV2, with a weak D call TRBD1 (6 bases). CDR3 length equals 16 residues. Germline V gene lookup returns CDR1 SNHLY and CDR2 FYNNEI. Trimming cost V 5 bases and J 0 bases, with 13 bases left between them. The CDR3, as DNA: TGTGCCAGCAGTTTCCAAGGGGGATCGAACACCGGGGAGCTGTTTTTT. It codes for CASSFQGGSNTGELFF.

The genes are TRBV6-2 or TRBV6-3 and TRBJ1-5; maybe TRBD1 (5 bases). Between the trimmed V and J ends, which lost 6 bases and 5 bases, there was a span of 8 bases. The CDR3 sequence is 12 residues long. Looked up from germline, CDR1 is MNHEY and CDR2 is SVGEGT. CDR3 in DNA: TGTGCCAGCAGCGAACAGGATCAGCCCCAGCATTTT. Translating it yields CASSEQDQPQHF.

This sequence joins TRBV2 and TRBJ2-2; D unresolved. Germline values: CDR1 SNHLY, CDR2 FYNNEI. Trimming removed 1 base from V and 7 bases from J, with 10 bases in between. This CDR3 spans 14 amino acids. The CDR3 is CASSEGSRIGELFF. In nucleotides, the CDR3 is TGTGCCAGCAGTGAAGGGAGTCGAATCGGGGAGCTGTTTTTT. Together with reference TRBV2 and TRBJ2-2, the CDR3 gives the full variable domain: EPEVTQTPSHQVTQMGQEVILRCVPISNHLYFYWYRQILGQKVEFLVSFYNNEISEKSEIFDDQFSVERPDGSNFTLKIRSTKLEDSAMYFCASSEGSRIGELFFGEGSRLTVL.

This clone occurred a few times. The chain recombines TRBV19 with TRBJ1-6; possible D gene TRBD1, 6 bases. The germline CDR1 and CDR2 sequences are LNHDA and SQIVND (reference sequence). V was cut by 5 bases and J by 15 bases, with 17 bases left in between. This CDR3 has 13 amino acids. The DNA of the CDR3 is TGTGCCAGTAGTGGAACAGGGTATGGGCTCCTCCACTTT. Protein: CASSGTGYGLLHF.

The chain combines TRBV24-1 with TRBJ1-5, with 7 bases lining up with TRBD1. V lost 4 bases, J lost 5 bases, and 4 bases stayed unmatched. Germline V gene lookup returns CDR1 KGHDR and CDR2 SFDVKD. There are 14 residues in the CDR3. The CDR3 DNA reads TGTGCCACCAGTGAGTCAGGGACAGATCAGCCCCAGCATTTT. This encodes CATSESGTDQPQHF.

This clone was detected once. The chain has TRBV7-2 and TRBJ2-7; TRBD2 agrees at 8 bases. Trimming removed 3 bases from V and 6 bases from J; junction bases left unmatched: 10. Germline CDR1 and CDR2: SGHTA and FQGNSA. The CDR3 is 15 residues long. CDR3 amino acids: CASSLTGLAGLEQYF. The CDR3 DNA is TGTGCCAGCAGCTTGACTGGGCTAGCGGGCCTCGAGCAGTACTTC.

This clone was observed a single time. The chain combines TRBV3-1 (or the pseudogene TRBV3-2) with TRBJ2-3; TRBD2 aligns across 9 bases. Per germline, CDR1 LGHDT and CDR2 YNNKEL (reference sequence). Germline trimming cut 4 bases from V and 1 base from J; bases unmatched to any gene: 6. The CDR3 extends over 16 amino acids. CDR3 region: CASSRGAGGRTDTQYF. CDR3 nucleotides: TGTGCCAGCAGCCGTGGGGCGGGGGGGCGCACAGATACGCAGTATTTT.

The CDR3 spells CASSRGEHEQYF. CDR3 coding DNA: TGTGCCAGCAGCCGCGGGGAGCACGAGCAGTACTTC. The rearrangement links TRBV6-5 to TRBJ2-7; tentative D call: TRBD2 (6 bases). The CDR3 consists of 12 residues. The germline gives CDR1 MNHEY, CDR2 SVGAGI. V lost 6 bases, J lost 5 bases, and 11 bases lay in between.

DNA of the CDR3: TGTGCCAGCAGCCGAACCTACAGGGGGCCCAACACTGAAGCTTTCTTT. Amino acid sequence: CASSRTYRGPNTEAFF. The V gene is TRBV13, the J gene TRBJ1-1; 9 bases map to TRBD1. Trimming removed 5 bases from V and 2 bases from J; junction bases left unmatched: 9. The CDR3 loop spans 16 amino acids. Germline CDR1 is PRHDT and CDR2 is FYEKMQ (reference sequence). Full variable domain (rest looked up from reference TRBV13 and TRBJ1-1): AAGVIQSPRHLIKEKRETATLKCYPIPRHDTVYWYQQGPGQDPQFLISFYEKMQSDKGSIPDRFSAQQFSDYHSELNMSSLELGDSALYFCASSRTYRGPNTEAFFGQGTRLTVV.

This sequence joins TRBV30 and TRBJ1-2; D remains ambiguous. Trimming stripped 8 bases from V and 3 bases from J, with 16 bases between. The CDR3 has 13 residues. CDR1 is GTSNPN and CDR2 is SVGIG in the germline V gene (reference sequence). For the CDR3, the DNA is TGTGCCCTCAAGCCCCGGGGAGACTATGGCTACACCTTC. Residues: CALKPRGDYGYTF.

This rearrangement joins TRBV5-6 to TRBJ1-2; 11 bases fit TRBD1. This CDR3 has 17 residues. CDR1 SGHDT and CDR2 YYEEEE come from the germline V gene. Unmatched junction bases numbered 14, after V lost 2 bases and J lost 8 bases. This CDR3 reads CASSFGERDRGGRGYTF. The CDR3 coding sequence is TGTGCCAGCAGCTTCGGTGAAAGGGACAGGGGGGGACGAGGCTACACCTTC.

This clone was seen more than once but under ten times. The rearrangement links TRBV5-5 to TRBJ2-7; 7 bases match TRBD1. The length of the CDR3 is 14 residues. Germline CDR1 and CDR2: SGHKS and YYEKEE (reference sequence). Trimming took 2 bases from V and 5 from J; bases not matched to a gene: 7. Here the CDR3 DNA reads TGTGCCAGCAGCTTTACAGGGGCCCTCAACGAGCAGTACTTC. Translated: CASSFTGALNEQYF.

The rearrangement links TRBV10-1 to TRBJ2-5; D may be TRBD2 (6 bases). Germline lookup yields CDR1 WNHNN and CDR2 SYGVQD (reference sequence). With 8 bases removed from V and 5 bases from J, the gap between germline ends came to 18 bases. This CDR3 has 14 amino acids. CDR3 loop: CASGPLARVETQYF. As DNA, the CDR3 is TGCGCCAGCGGTCCCCTAGCGCGCGTGGAGACCCAGTACTTC.

This rearrangement joins TRBV27 to TRBJ2-7; 7 bases fit TRBD1. There are 13 residues in the CDR3. Germline V CDR1 and CDR2: MNHEY, SMNVEV (reference sequence). The V and J ends lost 7 bases and 6 bases, in that order; junction bases with no gene match: 9. The CDR3: CASTPTGYSEQYF. The CDR3 nucleotides read TGTGCCAGCACCCCGACAGGGTATTCCGAGCAGTACTTC.

V and J are TRBV27 and TRBJ1-2, with 8 bases identical to TRBD1. Germline V lookup: CDR1 MNHEY, CDR2 SMNVEV (reference sequence). V dropped 2 bases and J dropped 11; count of bases not matched to a gene: 7. This CDR3 is 13 amino acids long. Here the CDR3 DNA reads TGTGCCAGCAGTTTACAGGCAGGGGGCTTATACACCTTC. Its translation is CASSLQAGGLYTF.

The J gene is TRBJ2-3, the V gene TRBV19; the D is unclear. V was trimmed by 3 bases and J by 9 bases, leaving 19 bases between them. The length of the CDR3 is 15 residues. Germline CDR1 is LNHDA and CDR2 is SQIVND (reference sequence). The CDR3 here is CASSIPRYGELTQYF. CDR3 sequence (DNA): TGTGCCAGTAGTATCCCGAGGTACGGTGAGCTGACGCAGTATTTT.

The chain combines TRBV9 with TRBJ2-1, with 11 bases matching TRBD2. V dropped 0 bases and J dropped 1; count of bases not matched to a gene: 12. CDR1 and CDR2 (germline): SGDLS, YYNGEE. The CDR3 covers 20 residues. CDR3 in amino acids: CASSVGLAGGSARSYNEQFF. Written as DNA, the CDR3 is TGTGCCAGCAGCGTAGGGCTAGCGGGGGGTTCAGCTCGGTCCTACAATGAGCAGTTCTTC.

V usage is TRBV30 and J usage is TRBJ1-1; a possible D gene is TRBD1 (5 bases). Germline values: CDR1 GTSNPN, CDR2 SVGIG (reference sequence). CDR3 length: 13 residues. V was trimmed by 0 bases and J by 5 bases, leaving 10 bases between them. CDR3 in amino acids: CAWSVGGGTEAFF. In DNA form, the CDR3 reads TGTGCCTGGAGTGTGGGGGGAGGGACTGAAGCTTTCTTT.

This clone was observed a single time. This rearrangement joins TRBV24-1 to TRBJ1-6, with unresolved D. CDR1 and CDR2 from the germline V gene are KGHDR and SFDVKD. V was pared by 8 bases and J by 9 bases, with 7 bases between. This CDR3 region has 11 residues. CDR3 in amino acids: CATIAISPLHF. CDR3 bases: TGTGCCACCATAGCGATTTCACCCCTCCACTTT.

This sequence joins TRBV5-6 and TRBJ1-5, with D possibly TRBD1 on 5 matching bases. The CDR3 extends over 13 amino acids. CDR1 is SGHDT and CDR2 is YYEEEE in the germline V gene. V gave up 4 bases and J gave up 3 bases, with 8 bases separating them. The CDR3 DNA follows: TGTGCCAGCAGCCGACAGCCCAATCAGCCCCAGCATTTT. Its translation is CASSRQPNQPQHF.

The V gene is TRBV5-1, the J gene TRBJ1-2, with 9 positions matching TRBD1. The CDR3 length is 14 residues. Trimming at V came to 1 base and at J to 4 bases, leaving 2 bases not matched to a gene. Per the germline V gene, CDR1 is SGHRS and CDR2 is YFSETQ. In DNA, the CDR3 is TGCGCCAGCAGCTTGACAGGGGGCGGCTATGGCTACACCTTC. As protein: CASSLTGGGYGYTF.

The chain is built from TRBV19 and TRBJ2-7, with 10 nucleotides matching TRBD2. From germline, CDR1 is LNHDA and CDR2 SQIVND (reference sequence). The junction had 7 bases not matched to a gene; V was cut back by 5 bases and J by 3 bases. CDR3 length equals 15 residues. CDR3 in amino acids: CASSAAGTSDYEQYF. The CDR3 region has the DNA TGTGCCAGTAGTGCAGCCGGGACTAGCGACTACGAGCAGTACTTC.

The J gene is TRBJ1-4, the V gene TRBV29-1; tentative D call: TRBD1 (6 bases). The germline V gene has CDR1 SQVTM and CDR2 ANQGSEA. This CDR3 comprises 12 residues. V was pared by 5 bases and J by 6 bases, with 10 bases between. The CDR3 here is CSVRGNDEKLFF. CDR3 DNA: TGCAGCGTTAGGGGGAACGATGAAAAACTGTTTTTT.

The V gene is TRBV9, the J gene TRBJ2-7, with 11 bases identical to TRBD2. The CDR3 is made up of 16 amino acids. V lost 1 base and J lost 6; bases outside the gene matches: 9. Germline loops: CDR1 SGDLS, CDR2 YYNGEE. The CDR3 protein is CASSVSPAGLAAEQYF. In nucleotides, the CDR3 is TGTGCCAGCAGCGTAAGTCCTGCGGGACTAGCGGCCGAGCAGTACTTC.

The chain joins TRBV10-3 to TRBJ2-1; D unclear. CDR3 size: 13 residues. Trimming took off 2 bases at V and 9 bases at J, with 11 bases between the two ends. CDR1 and CDR2 (germline): ENHRY, SYGVKD. CDR3 DNA: TGTGCCATCAGTGAGGCAGAATCTGGTGAGCAGTTCTTC. This sequence encodes CAISEAESGEQFF.

The chain is built from TRBV28 and TRBJ1-6; possible D gene TRBD1, 6 bases. Looked up from germline, CDR1 is MDHEN and CDR2 is SYDVKM. Trimming took off 3 bases at V and 2 bases at J, with 11 bases between the two ends. This CDR3 is built from 16 residues. CDR3 loop: CASSLGGGTYNSPLHF. DNA for the CDR3: TGTGCCAGCAGTTTGGGGGGGGGCACCTATAATTCACCCCTCCACTTT.